The rows below give T cell receptor beta chains drawn from one sample of a study of control samples from healthy donors and cancer patients. Assay used: immunoSEQ multiplex PCR; TCRdb lists only in-frame clones, some missing. The sample holds roughly 18,000 clones, roughly 84% seen once. The sequenced material came from PBMCs. All receptors come from a woman in her sixties or seventies with lung cancer. Each CDR3 is given with its conserved first and last residue. D genes are given only for firm matches. Clone size is stated in some rows and not others, as once, few, many or a class when expanded.

NA,NA,TRBV6-2/TRBV6-3,TRBJ1-2,TGTGCCAGCAGTTACTCGACCTCTGGCTACACCTTC,CASSYSTSGYTF
TRBD1,NA,TRBV19,TRBJ2-7,TGTGCCAGTAGTCCCGCCGGGACAGGGGGACTCGAGCAGTACTTC,CASSPAGTGGLEQYF
TRBD1,NA,TRBV28,TRBJ1-2,TGTGCCAGCAGTCAGGGGGGCCTCTATGGCTACACCTTC,CASSQGGLYGYTF
NA,few,TRBV5-5,TRBJ1-6,TGTGCCAGCAGCTTGGAAACAGGGCAAAATTCACCCCTCCACTTT,CASSLETGQNSPLHF
TRBD2,NA,TRBV4-2,TRBJ2-2,TGTGCCAGCAGCTTCATAGAGCGGGAGCAGAACGGGGAGCTGTTTTTT,CASSFIEREQNGELFF
NA,NA,TRBV30,TRBJ2-5,TGTGCCTGGAGTGGACGTGGGGGGACCCAGTACTTC,CAWSGRGGTQYF
NA,few,TRBV30,TRBJ1-2,TGTGCCTCCCCCGAGGTCGATGGCTACACCTTC,CASPEVDGYTF
TRBD1,NA,TRBV7-2,TRBJ1-5,TGTGCCAGCAGCTTAGTATGGACAGGGTATCAGCCCCAGCATTTT,CASSLVWTGYQPQHF
NA,NA,TRBV7-2,TRBJ2-1,TGTGCCAGCAGCTTACTGGGTATCGATGAGCAGTTCTTC,CASSLLGIDEQFF
TRBD1,NA,TRBV3-1/TRBV3-2,TRBJ1-2,TGTGCCAGCAGCCCCGGACAGGGGAGTTACACCTTC,CASSPGQGSYTF
TRBD2,medium-sized,TRBV14,TRBJ2-1,TGTGCCAGCAGCCTGGTGAACCTAGCGGGAGAAGAGCAGTTCTTC,CASSLVNLAGEEQFF
NA,NA,TRBV7-9,TRBJ1-6,TGTGCCAGCAGCTCACCCGGTTGGAATTCACCCCTCCACTTT,CASSSPGWNSPLHF
NA,NA,TRBV2,TRBJ1-6,TGTGCCAGCAGTCGGTCGGGGTCACCCCTCCACTTT,CASSRSGSPLHF
TRBD2,NA,TRBV5-1,TRBJ2-5,TGCGCCAGCGCGACTAGCGGGATTCGGGAGACCCAGTACTTC,CASATSGIRETQYF
TRBD2,NA,TRBV5-6,TRBJ2-3,TGTGCCAGCAGCTTTTCGACTAGCGGGAGGCGCGGCACAGATACGCAGTATTTT,CASSFSTSGRRGTDTQYF
NA,NA,TRBV30,TRBJ1-2,TGTGCCTGGAGTGTACGGCAGGACTATGGCTACACCTTC,CAWSVRQDYGYTF
NA,NA,TRBV19,TRBJ1-6,TGTGCCAGCGCGGGGGTCGATTCACCCCTCCACTTT,CASAGVDSPLHF
TRBD1,NA,TRBV19,TRBJ2-1,TGTGCCAGTAGTATAGGTAACAGGGGGAACAATGAGCAGTTCTTC,CASSIGNRGNNEQFF
NA,NA,TRBV5-6,TRBJ1-2,TGTGCCAGCAGCCCCGGGTCTAACTATGGCTACACCTTC,CASSPGSNYGYTF
NA,NA,TRBV30,TRBJ2-2,TGTGCCTGGAGTGTAGGAGAAGCCGGGGAGCTGTTTTTT,CAWSVGEAGELFF
NA,NA,TRBV4-3,TRBJ1-5,TGCGCCAGCAGCCAAGACGCGGCAGGGAGGGATCAGCCCCAGCATTTT,CASSQDAAGRDQPQHF
NA,NA,TRBV27,TRBJ2-5,TGTGCCAGCAGTTCAGTTGGGGGGACAGATCAAGAGACCCAGTACTTC,CASSSVGGTDQETQYF
NA,NA,TRBV9,TRBJ2-3,TGTGCCAGCAGCGTTCTAGGGACGGGCACAGATACGCAGTATTTT,CASSVLGTGTDTQYF
NA,NA,TRBV11-2,TRBJ2-7,TGTGCCAGCAGTCTGGGGGCGGGAGAGGGCTACGAGCAGTACTTC,CASSLGAGEGYEQYF
NA,NA,TRBV12-3/TRBV12-4,TRBJ2-7,TGTGCCAGCAGAAGAGGGGGTTTAGGGGAGCAGTACTTC,CASRRGGLGEQYF
NA,NA,TRBV5-1,TRBJ1-2,TGCGCCAGCAGCTTGGAACAGGCCTATGGCTACACCTTC,CASSLEQAYGYTF
NA,NA,TRBV16,TRBJ2-3,TGTGCCAGCAGCCCCCCGGCCAGGGAAAACTCGGATACGCAGTATTTT,CASSPPARENSDTQYF
NA,NA,TRBV15,TRBJ1-2,TGTGCCACCAGCAGAGTTGTGTTTGGGGGCTACACCTTC,CATSRVVFGGYTF
TRBD1,NA,TRBV9,TRBJ1-2,TGTGCCAGCAGCTTAACAGACAGGGACTATGGCTACACCTTC,CASSLTDRDYGYTF
NA,NA,TRBV28,TRBJ2-7,TGTGCCAGCAGTTTCTCCGAGGGGGTCTCCTACGAGCAGTACTTC,CASSFSEGVSYEQYF
TRBD2,NA,TRBV29-1,TRBJ2-3,TGCAGCGTTGGGGGGGGAGGCACAGATACGCAGTATTTT,CSVGGGGTDTQYF
TRBD1,NA,TRBV7-9,TRBJ2-5,TGTGCCAGCAGCACAGGGGGCGCGGACCCGAAAAGAGAGACCCAGTACTTC,CASSTGGADPKRETQYF
TRBD1,NA,TRBV23-1,TRBJ2-1,TGCGCCAGCAGTGCACCGGGACAGGTTTACAATGAGCAGTTCTTC,CASSAPGQVYNEQFF
NA,NA,TRBV6-4,TRBJ2-3,TGTGCCAGCAGTGACACGGGGCGTGGGACAGATACGCAGTATTTT,CASSDTGRGTDTQYF
NA,NA,TRBV6-1,TRBJ2-6,TGTGCCAGCAGTGAAGCGAAGGGGTCGGGGGCCAACGTCCTGACTTTC,CASSEAKGSGANVLTF
TRBD1,NA,TRBV4-3,TRBJ1-6,TGCGCCAGCAGCCAAGGGGGACAGGGGGCGAATTCACCCCTCCACTTT,CASSQGGQGANSPLHF
NA,NA,TRBV27,TRBJ2-1,TGTGCCAGCAGTTTAAGTCCTAGCGTGGGCAATGAGCAGTTCTTC,CASSLSPSVGNEQFF
NA,NA,TRBV5-1,TRBJ2-5,TGCGCCAGCAGCTTGGCCGGGACAAACCAAGAGACCCAGTACTTC,CASSLAGTNQETQYF
NA,NA,TRBV5-6,TRBJ1-1,TGTGCCAGCAGCTCAGACAGCTTTCCAGAAGCTTTCTTT,CASSSDSFPEAFF
TRBD2,NA,TRBV7-6,TRBJ2-1,TGTGCCAGCAGCTCGTTAGCGGGAGGCTACAATGAGCAGTTCTTC,CASSSLAGGYNEQFF
TRBD2,NA,TRBV4-3,TRBJ2-1,TGCGCCAGCAGCTTAAGCGGCGGGAGCGGAAATGAGCAGTTCTTC,CASSLSGGSGNEQFF
TRBD1,NA,TRBV11-1,TRBJ2-7,TGTGCCAGCACCCCCGTCGGGACAGGGACGACCTACGAGCAGTACTTC,CASTPVGTGTTYEQYF
TRBD1,NA,TRBV7-3,TRBJ1-2,TGTGCCAGCAGCCAATCCCCGGGACAGCGGTACCAGGGTTCAAGCTACACCTTC,CASSQSPGQRYQGSSYTF
TRBD1,few,TRBV5-1,TRBJ1-2,TGCGCCAGCAGCTTAACAGGGGGCGATGGCTACACCTTC,CASSLTGGDGYTF
NA,NA,TRBV4-2,TRBJ2-2,TGTGCCAGCAGCGACCAAAGGACACAAAACACCGGGGAGCTGTTTTTT,CASSDQRTQNTGELFF
NA,NA,TRBV18,TRBJ1-5,TGTGCCAGCTCACGGGCCGATAGCAATCAGCCCCAGCATTTT,CASSRADSNQPQHF